The sequence of this TCR beta chain was determined in a study of blood T cells in healthy people across ages. Study findings and constraints: Unsorted PBMCs prevented conclusive naive versus antigen-experienced comparison. Per million T cells, TCR beta diversity dropped about linearly as age rose.

They isolated at least 6 million PBMCs from each sample. This clonotype occurred a few times. Its antigen is undetermined. With a J-beta primer mix and a sample-barcoded 5' primer, a second PCR ran 7 to 11 cycles. Every cDNA molecule bore a tag from a template-switch adaptor containing 12 random nucleotides. Using its own MiXCR run on the 5' RACE reads, TCRdb lists one record per CDR3 protein. This sample has about 1.6 million distinct CDR3 sequences, with 30% to 35% found just once. The CDR3 totals 13 residues. Trimming took 3 bases from V and 7 from J; bases not matched to a gene: 2. Germline-derived CDR1 and CDR2 are SGHRS and YFSETQ.

The receptor comes from a young woman in good health. This rearrangement joins TRBV5-1 to TRBJ2-4, with TRBD1 matching 9 bases. Sample: blood. CDR3 nucleotide sequence: TGCGCCAGCAGCTGGACAGGGGCGAACATTCAGTACTTC. Residues: CASSWTGANIQYF.